The rows below give T cell receptor beta chains drawn from one sample of a study of Ad26.COV2.S vaccination and SARS-CoV-2 variants. The method was immunoSEQ multiplex PCR; TCRdb's version includes in-frame clones alone and lacks a portion of them. Of approximately 500,000 clones in the sample, around 90% were seen once. The specimen was peripheral blood, collected in a trial of Ad26.COV2.S vaccine versus placebo. The receptors were gathered from a person aged 18 to 65 who received the Ad26.COV2.S COVID-19 vaccine or a placebo. Both conserved end residues are part of each CDR3. Fields, in order: D gene, clone size, V gene, J gene, CDR3 protein, CDR3 DNA. The D gene is left open where the match is weak. Where a row states a size, it is once, few, many or the class of an expanded clone; other rows omit it.

D gene: -; clone size: -; V gene: TRBV6-5; J gene: TRBJ1-1; CDR3 protein: CASSYFHGLNTEAFF; CDR3 DNA: TGTGCCAGCAGTTACTTCCATGGGTTGAACACTGAAGCTTTCTTT
D gene: TRBD2; clone size: -; V gene: TRBV19; J gene: TRBJ2-1; CDR3 protein: CATGGLAGNNEQFF; CDR3 DNA: TGTGCCACCGGGGGGCTAGCGGGTAACAATGAGCAGTTCTTC
D gene: TRBD1; clone size: -; V gene: TRBV10-1; J gene: TRBJ1-2; CDR3 protein: CASKTGTGGNSYTF; CDR3 DNA: TGCGCCAGTAAAACCGGGACAGGGGGCAATAGCTACACCTTC
D gene: TRBD1; clone size: few; V gene: TRBV5-4; J gene: TRBJ1-2; CDR3 protein: CASSPFRDSGRGYGYTF; CDR3 DNA: TGTGCCAGCAGCCCTTTCCGGGACAGCGGTCGGGGCTATGGCTACACCTTC
D gene: -; clone size: -; V gene: TRBV30; J gene: TRBJ1-1; CDR3 protein: CAWSTGVLGRTNTEAFF; CDR3 DNA: TGTGCCTGGAGTACGGGAGTTTTAGGTCGGACGAACACTGAAGCTTTCTTT
D gene: -; clone size: -; V gene: TRBV9; J gene: TRBJ2-6; CDR3 protein: CASSAPLGPGANVLTF; CDR3 DNA: TGTGCCAGCAGCGCGCCTTTAGGCCCTGGGGCCAACGTCCTGACTTTC
D gene: -; clone size: -; V gene: TRBV3-1/TRBV3-2; J gene: TRBJ2-1; CDR3 protein: CASSPGLSISYNEQFF; CDR3 DNA: TGTGCCAGCAGCCCCGGACTTTCCATCTCCTACAATGAGCAGTTCTTC
D gene: TRBD1; clone size: -; V gene: TRBV7-2; J gene: TRBJ1-4; CDR3 protein: CASSLDQGAGKLFF; CDR3 DNA: TGTGCCAGCAGCTTAGATCAGGGGGCAGGAAAACTGTTTTTT
D gene: -; clone size: -; V gene: TRBV5-4; J gene: TRBJ2-7; CDR3 protein: CASSSPDGLSYEQYF; CDR3 DNA: TGTGCCAGCAGCTCTCCCGATGGGCTTTCCTACGAGCAGTACTTC
D gene: TRBD1; clone size: -; V gene: TRBV18; J gene: TRBJ1-3; CDR3 protein: CASSRQGSNTIYF; CDR3 DNA: TGTGCCAGCTCACGACAGGGTTCGAACACCATATATTTT
D gene: TRBD1; clone size: -; V gene: TRBV5-1; J gene: TRBJ2-3; CDR3 protein: CASSIGQGGRDTQYF; CDR3 DNA: TGCGCCAGCAGCATCGGACAGGGTGGGAGAGATACGCAGTATTTT
D gene: -; clone size: few; V gene: TRBV28; J gene: TRBJ1-2; CDR3 protein: CASSLWHSYTF; CDR3 DNA: TGTGCCAGCAGTTTGTGGCATAGCTACACCTTC
D gene: TRBD1; clone size: -; V gene: TRBV5-1; J gene: TRBJ1-1; CDR3 protein: CASSTGTGIPEAFF; CDR3 DNA: TGCGCCAGCAGCACCGGGACAGGGATCCCTGAAGCTTTCTTT
D gene: TRBD1; clone size: once; V gene: TRBV9; J gene: TRBJ1-2; CDR3 protein: CASSDGQGAPPWNYGYTF; CDR3 DNA: TGTGCCAGCAGCGACGGACAGGGGGCTCCCCCTTGGAACTATGGCTACACCTTC
D gene: -; clone size: -; V gene: TRBV9; J gene: TRBJ2-6; CDR3 protein: CASSVEGAGANVLTF; CDR3 DNA: TGTGCCAGCAGCGTAGAAGGGGCTGGGGCCAACGTCCTGACTTTC
D gene: -; clone size: -; V gene: TRBV28; J gene: TRBJ2-7; CDR3 protein: CASSPVLVLGVQYF; CDR3 DNA: TGTGCCAGCAGCCCCGTCCTGGTTCTGGGGGTGCAGTACTTC
D gene: -; clone size: -; V gene: TRBV3-1/TRBV3-2; J gene: TRBJ1-1; CDR3 protein: CASSQGAGRGTEAFF; CDR3 DNA: TGTGCCAGCAGCCAAGGGGCGGGGCGGGGCACTGAAGCTTTCTTT
D gene: -; clone size: -; V gene: TRBV9; J gene: TRBJ1-6; CDR3 protein: CASSEAQESLLHF; CDR3 DNA: TGTGCCAGCAGCGAGGCTCAGGAGAGCCTCCTCCACTTT
D gene: -; clone size: -; V gene: TRBV27; J gene: TRBJ2-7; CDR3 protein: CASPYPGTYEQYF; CDR3 DNA: TGTGCCAGCCCCTATCCCGGAACCTACGAGCAGTACTTC
D gene: -; clone size: -; V gene: TRBV27; J gene: TRBJ1-1; CDR3 protein: CASSLDKNTEAFF; CDR3 DNA: TGTGCCAGCAGTTTAGATAAGAACACTGAAGCTTTCTTT
D gene: -; clone size: -; V gene: TRBV28; J gene: TRBJ2-7; CDR3 protein: CASRVGVGEQYF; CDR3 DNA: TGTGCCAGCAGGGTCGGGGTGGGCGAGCAGTACTTC
D gene: TRBD1; clone size: -; V gene: TRBV5-6; J gene: TRBJ1-1; CDR3 protein: CASSWQGAEAFF; CDR3 DNA: TGTGCCAGCAGCTGGCAGGGGGCTGAAGCTTTCTTT
D gene: -; clone size: -; V gene: TRBV4-3; J gene: TRBJ2-1; CDR3 protein: CASSQDWGVGLLRQEQFF; CDR3 DNA: TGCGCCAGCAGCCAAGATTGGGGGGTTGGACTCCTCCGGCAGGAGCAGTTCTTC
D gene: -; clone size: -; V gene: TRBV6-5; J gene: TRBJ1-3; CDR3 protein: CASRPFRGGNTIYF; CDR3 DNA: TGTGCCAGCAGACCTTTCAGGGGTGGAAACACCATATATTTT
D gene: TRBD2; clone size: once; V gene: TRBV19; J gene: TRBJ2-1; CDR3 protein: CAASPSGSGYEQFF; CDR3 DNA: TGTGCCGCGAGCCCTAGCGGGAGTGGATATGAGCAGTTCTTC
D gene: -; clone size: -; V gene: TRBV7-6; J gene: TRBJ2-3; CDR3 protein: CASSFLRGGTDTQYF; CDR3 DNA: TGTGCCAGCAGCTTCCTCAGGGGAGGCACAGATACGCAGTATTTT
D gene: -; clone size: -; V gene: TRBV27; J gene: TRBJ2-7; CDR3 protein: CASSHKPTGYEQYF; CDR3 DNA: TGTGCCAGCAGCCATAAACCTACAGGCTACGAGCAGTACTTC
D gene: TRBD1; clone size: -; V gene: TRBV7-8; J gene: TRBJ1-5; CDR3 protein: CASSKGTANQPQHF; CDR3 DNA: TGTGCCAGCAGCAAGGGGACAGCAAATCAGCCCCAGCATTTT
D gene: -; clone size: -; V gene: TRBV30; J gene: TRBJ2-6; CDR3 protein: CATPRVGANVLTF; CDR3 DNA: TGTGCCACCCCACGGGTTGGGGCCAACGTCCTGACTTTC
D gene: TRBD1; clone size: -; V gene: TRBV25-1; J gene: TRBJ2-3; CDR3 protein: CASSGMTGDADTQYF; CDR3 DNA: TGTGCCAGCAGTGGAATGACAGGGGACGCAGATACGCAGTATTTT
D gene: TRBD2; clone size: -; V gene: TRBV28; J gene: TRBJ2-7; CDR3 protein: CASTGGAGLSYEQYF; CDR3 DNA: TGTGCCAGCACTGGGGGAGCGGGGCTTTCCTACGAGCAGTACTTC
D gene: -; clone size: -; V gene: TRBV7-9; J gene: TRBJ1-4; CDR3 protein: CASSLAPLLGRMEKLFF; CDR3 DNA: TGTGCCAGCAGCTTAGCCCCCCTCCTCGGTCGGATGGAAAAACTGTTTTTT
D gene: -; clone size: -; V gene: TRBV28; J gene: TRBJ2-1; CDR3 protein: CASSLSQGMPNYNEQFF; CDR3 DNA: TGTGCCAGCAGCCTGAGTCAGGGAATGCCGAACTACAATGAGCAGTTCTTC
D gene: TRBD1; clone size: -; V gene: TRBV28; J gene: TRBJ1-2; CDR3 protein: CASRYRAGGGSQNGYTF; CDR3 DNA: TGTGCCAGCAGATACCGGGCAGGGGGAGGGTCCCAGAATGGCTACACCTTC
D gene: -; clone size: -; V gene: TRBV11-2; J gene: TRBJ1-4; CDR3 protein: CASSLEGRGEKLFF; CDR3 DNA: TGTGCCAGCAGCTTAGAGGGCAGAGGGGAAAAACTGTTTTTT
D gene: TRBD1; clone size: -; V gene: TRBV19; J gene: TRBJ2-7; CDR3 protein: CASSISGQGMYEQYF; CDR3 DNA: TGTGCCAGTAGTATATCCGGACAGGGTATGTACGAGCAGTACTTC
D gene: -; clone size: -; V gene: TRBV28; J gene: TRBJ2-7; CDR3 protein: CASSPAGESSYEQYF; CDR3 DNA: TGTGCCAGCAGCCCGGCAGGGGAAAGCTCCTACGAGCAGTACTTC
D gene: -; clone size: -; V gene: TRBV7-9; J gene: TRBJ2-5; CDR3 protein: CASSLSMQQETQYF; CDR3 DNA: TGTGCCAGCAGCTTATCGATGCAACAAGAGACCCAGTACTTC
D gene: TRBD1; clone size: -; V gene: TRBV11-3; J gene: TRBJ2-7; CDR3 protein: CASSPGQGVYEQYF; CDR3 DNA: TGTGCCAGCAGCCCGGGACAGGGGGTCTACGAGCAGTACTTC
D gene: TRBD2; clone size: -; V gene: TRBV24-1; J gene: TRBJ2-1; CDR3 protein: CATSEGGTYNEQFF; CDR3 DNA: TGTGCCACCAGTGAGGGGGGGACCTACAATGAGCAGTTCTTC
D gene: TRBD1; clone size: -; V gene: TRBV9; J gene: TRBJ2-1; CDR3 protein: CASSVSGQGPNEQFF; CDR3 DNA: TGTGCCAGCAGCGTATCGGGACAGGGTCCCAATGAGCAGTTCTTC
D gene: -; clone size: -; V gene: TRBV28; J gene: TRBJ1-2; CDR3 protein: CASSYPLGANYGYTF; CDR3 DNA: TGTGCCAGCAGTTACCCGTTGGGGGCTAACTATGGCTACACCTTC
D gene: -; clone size: -; V gene: TRBV20-1; J gene: TRBJ2-1; CDR3 protein: CSAQSRDEQFF; CDR3 DNA: TGCAGTGCTCAGAGCAGGGATGAGCAGTTCTTC
D gene: TRBD1; clone size: -; V gene: TRBV12-5; J gene: TRBJ1-1; CDR3 protein: CASGSDRGAFF; CDR3 DNA: TGTGCTAGTGGTTCCGACAGGGGTGCTTTCTTT
D gene: -; clone size: -; V gene: TRBV7-2; J gene: TRBJ2-1; CDR3 protein: CASSLALWANEQFF; CDR3 DNA: TGTGCCAGCAGCTTAGCGCTGTGGGCCAATGAGCAGTTCTTC
D gene: -; clone size: -; V gene: TRBV9; J gene: TRBJ2-7; CDR3 protein: CASSVEWGDRYEQYF; CDR3 DNA: TGTGCCAGCAGCGTAGAGTGGGGGGATCGGTACGAGCAGTACTTC
D gene: TRBD1; clone size: -; V gene: TRBV18; J gene: TRBJ1-6; CDR3 protein: CASSRDRDSPLHF; CDR3 DNA: TGTGCCAGCTCAAGGGACAGAGATTCACCCCTCCACTTT